The 9 T cell receptor beta chains below were found in one sample sequenced in a study of OX40 agonist ivuxolimab in advanced cancers. Library method: the immunoSEQ multiplex PCR assay. TCRdb retrieved this table from immuneACCESS and kept in-frame rearrangements only. Not all clones are present; in checked studies, unresolved V genes account for under half, and no reason is known for the remainder. The sample table records roughly 75,000 clones; around 87% of these occur just once. Together, the top ten hold around 0.99% of the sample. Sequencing was performed on CD4+ or CD8+ T cells sorted from blood, taken in a trial of the OX40 agonist ivuxolimab. The receptor set was obtained from an adult with an advanced solid tumor such as melanoma, head and neck, liver or kidney cancer.

About this clone: Other DNA sequences from this sample encode an identical CDR3 as well. This chain joins TRBV11-2 and TRBJ1-1; weak D call: TRBD1 (5 bases). CDR3 length: 13 amino acids. V lost 0 bases, J lost 4 bases, and 6 bases lay in between. The germline CDR1 and CDR2 sequences are SGHAT and FQNNGV. This CDR3 is CASSLDRGTEAFF. For the CDR3, the DNA is TGTGCCAGCAGCTTAGATAGGGGCACTGAAGCTTTCTTT.

This chain connects TRBV19 to TRBJ2-3; 7 bases are a match to TRBD1. J lost 0 bases, V lost 4 bases, and 10 bases had no gene match. Germline V gives CDR1 LNHDA, CDR2 SQIVND (reference sequence). CDR3 length: 17 amino acids. Here the CDR3 reads CASSTTFRGTSTDTQYF. The CDR3 bases are TGTGCCAGTAGTACGACCTTCAGGGGGACCAGCACAGATACGCAGTATTTT.

As concerns this clone: One end of the junction does not line up with germline, which may come from a read error. The same CDR3 is also encoded by other DNA sequences in this sample. This chain links TRBV7-7 with TRBJ2-3; 10 bases agree with TRBD2. The CDR3 length is 14 residues. CDR1 and CDR2 (germline): SSHAT, FNYEAQ (reference sequence). CDR3 sequence (DNA): TGTGCTAGCAGCTTAGCGGGAGGATCAGATACGCAGTATTTT. Its protein product is CASSLAGGSDTQYF.

The table lists this clone with a few counts. The rearrangement joins TRBV6-5 to TRBJ1-1, with TRBD1 as a possible D gene (6 bases). Germline CDR1 and CDR2: MNHEY and SVGAGI. Trimming removed 6 bases at V and 0 bases at J, with 11 bases between. The CDR3 spans 14 residues. In DNA, the CDR3 is TGTGCCAGCAGGTCGGGACATCTGAACACTGAAGCTTTCTTT. This translates into CASRSGHLNTEAFF.

The chain uses TRBV28 and TRBJ1-5, with 7 bases lining up with TRBD1. The CDR3 sequence is 14 residues long. With V trimmed by 6 bases and J by 4 bases, 6 bases remained unmatched. CDR1 MDHEN and CDR2 SYDVKM come from the germline V gene. In DNA form, the CDR3 reads TGTGCCAGCAGGCCCTCAGGGGGGAATCAGCCCCAGCATTTT. Its protein is CASRPSGGNQPQHF. Drawing the rest from reference TRBV28 and TRBJ1-5, the complete variable domain is DVKVTQSSRYLVKRTGEKVFLECVQDMDHENMFWYRQDPGLGLRLIYFSYDVKMKEKGDIPEGYSVSREKKERFSLILESASTNQTSMYLCASRPSGGNQPQHFGDGTRLSIL.

This clone came up a few times. As DNA, the CDR3 is TGTGCCAGCAGTAGGGACGGTGACACAGATACGCAGTATTTT. Residues: CASSRDGDTDTQYF. The gene calls are TRBV6-1 and TRBJ2-3, with D possibly called TRBD1 or TRBD2 (5 bases each). With 5 bases removed from V and 2 bases from J, the gap between germline ends came to 11 bases. The CDR3 consists of 14 residues. Germline V gene sequence: CDR1 MNHNS, CDR2 SASEGT.

V gene TRBV19 combines with J gene TRBJ1-1; TRBD1 matches 10 bases. The ends lost 0 bases at V and 3 bases at J; junction bases unmatched: 1. Germline lookup yields CDR1 LNHDA and CDR2 SQIVND (reference sequence). The CDR3 runs to 15 residues. The CDR3 loop is CASSIEGQGYTEAFF. The CDR3 DNA reads as TGTGCCAGTAGTATAGAGGGACAGGGGTACACTGAAGCTTTCTTT.

The chain has TRBV19 and TRBJ2-2, with 9 bases identical to TRBD1. This CDR3 spans 16 amino acids. The germline V gene encodes CDR1 LNHDA and CDR2 SQIVND (reference sequence). After removal of 4 bases from V and 6 bases from J, the junction contained 9 bases not matched to a gene. The chain's CDR3 is CASSRRSGQGAGELFF. CDR3 coding DNA: TGTGCCAGTAGTAGAAGATCGGGACAGGGTGCCGGGGAGCTGTTTTTT.

The CDR3 is CASSAGTVPGVNTEAFF. CDR3 sequence (DNA): TGTGCCAGCAGTGCCGGGACAGTCCCGGGCGTGAACACTGAAGCTTTCTTT. The gene calls are TRBV28 and TRBJ1-1; the match to TRBD1 covers 7 bases. Germline V CDR1 and CDR2: MDHEN, SYDVKM. The junction had 12 bases not matched to a gene; V was cut back by 5 bases and J by 0 bases. The CDR3 spans 17 residues.